This TCR beta chain appears in the sequencing data of a study of blood T cell repertoires in COVID-19. For the study at large: The United States, Italy and Spain provided the acute and convalescent COVID-19 samples. T cells, B-cell-depleted T cells, or PBMCs supplied cDNA or gDNA.

This CDR3 has 13 amino acids. Trimming removed 4 bases from V and 2 bases from J, with 9 bases in between. Germline V CDR1 and CDR2: SGDLS, YYNGEE. In the original processing: Counts of nucleated cells, estimated from reference gene primer amplification, were obtained. Produced via immunoSEQ multiplex PCR; TCRdb's table is partial and in-frame only. V and J calls and clone size are those listed in that table; D and trimming were worked out from the DNA. The sample carries 150,000 or so clones, roughly 84% recorded once. The V and J genes are TRBV9 and TRBJ1-2; tentatively, D is TRBD1 (5 bases). Source material: peripheral blood. This TCR was recovered from a man aged 60 to 69 who had recovered from COVID-19. The CDR3 DNA follows: TGTGCCAGCAGCCCGGGGGGAAACTATGGCTACACCTTC. Its translation is CASSPGGNYGYTF.